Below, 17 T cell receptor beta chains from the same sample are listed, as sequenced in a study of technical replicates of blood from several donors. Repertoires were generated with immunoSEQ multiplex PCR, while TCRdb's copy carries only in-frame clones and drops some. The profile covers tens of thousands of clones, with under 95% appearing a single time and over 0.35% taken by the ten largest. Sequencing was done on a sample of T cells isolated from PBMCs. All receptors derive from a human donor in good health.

Here the CDR3 reads CASSLAGETQYF. CDR3 DNA: TGTGCCAGCAGCTTGGCCGGGGAGACCCAGTACTTC. The rearrangement joins TRBV5-6 to TRBJ2-5; D remains unclear. V gave up 0 bases and J gave up 5 bases, with 5 bases separating them. The CDR3 spans 12 residues. Germline CDR1 is SGHDT and CDR2 is YYEEEE.

The CDR3 bases are TGTGCCAGCTTGGGGGGAGGGCCCTACGAGCAGTACTTC. Protein: CASLGGGPYEQYF. The rearrangement joins TRBV2 to TRBJ2-7, with 7 bases fitting TRBD2. Looked up from germline, CDR1 is SNHLY and CDR2 is FYNNEI. V dropped 8 bases and J dropped 2; count of bases not matched to a gene: 6. This CDR3 is 13 amino acids long.

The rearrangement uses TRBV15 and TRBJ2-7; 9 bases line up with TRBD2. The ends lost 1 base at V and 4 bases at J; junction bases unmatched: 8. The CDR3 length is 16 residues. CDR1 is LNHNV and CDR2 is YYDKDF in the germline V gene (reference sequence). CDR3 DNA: TGTGCCACCAGCAGAGGGGGGGGACTAGCCAAATACGAGCAGTACTTC. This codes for CATSRGGGLAKYEQYF.

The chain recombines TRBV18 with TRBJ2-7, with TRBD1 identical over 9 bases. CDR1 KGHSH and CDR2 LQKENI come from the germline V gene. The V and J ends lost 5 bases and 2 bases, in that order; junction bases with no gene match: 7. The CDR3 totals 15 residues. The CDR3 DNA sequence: TGTGCCAGCTCAACACGGACAGGGGATACCTACGAGCAGTACTTC. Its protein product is CASSTRTGDTYEQYF.

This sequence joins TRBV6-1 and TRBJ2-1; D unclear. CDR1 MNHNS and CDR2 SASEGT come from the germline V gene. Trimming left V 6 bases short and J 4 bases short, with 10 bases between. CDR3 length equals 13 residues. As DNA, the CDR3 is TGTGCCAGCAGACCTCCGGAGTACAATGAGCAGTTCTTC. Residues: CASRPPEYNEQFF.

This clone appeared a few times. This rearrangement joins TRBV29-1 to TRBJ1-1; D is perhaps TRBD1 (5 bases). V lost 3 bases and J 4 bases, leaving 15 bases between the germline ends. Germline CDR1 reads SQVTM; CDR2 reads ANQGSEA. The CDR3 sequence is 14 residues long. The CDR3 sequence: CSVEITGVGTEAFF. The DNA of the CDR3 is TGCAGCGTTGAGATAACAGGTGTTGGCACTGAAGCTTTCTTT.

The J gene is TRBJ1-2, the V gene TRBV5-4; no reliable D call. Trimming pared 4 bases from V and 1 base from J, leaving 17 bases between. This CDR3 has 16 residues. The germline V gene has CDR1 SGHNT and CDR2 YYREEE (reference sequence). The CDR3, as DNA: TGTGCCAGCAGCAGCGTTGACGAAGAGCTTAACTATGGCTACACCTTC. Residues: CASSSVDEELNYGYTF.

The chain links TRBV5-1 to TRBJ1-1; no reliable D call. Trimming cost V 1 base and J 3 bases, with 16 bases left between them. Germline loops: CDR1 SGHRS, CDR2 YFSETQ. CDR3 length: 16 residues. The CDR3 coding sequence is TGCGCCAGCAGCTTGTCAGGTCCCCCTCAGGACACTGAAGCTTTCTTT. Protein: CASSLSGPPQDTEAFF.

The CDR3 nucleotides read TGTGCCAGCAGCTTGGGCAGCACAGATACGCAGTATTTT. Translation gives CASSLGSTDTQYF. The chain carries TRBV11-2 and TRBJ2-3, with D unresolved. The germline V gene has CDR1 SGHAT and CDR2 FQNNGV. This CDR3 has 13 amino acids. Trimming removed 3 bases at V and 0 bases at J, with 4 bases between.

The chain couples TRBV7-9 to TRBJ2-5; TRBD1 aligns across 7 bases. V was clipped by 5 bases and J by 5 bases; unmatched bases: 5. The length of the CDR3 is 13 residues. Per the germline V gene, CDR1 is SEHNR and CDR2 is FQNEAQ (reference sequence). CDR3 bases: TGTGCCAGCAGCCAGGGGGTAGGGGAGACCCAGTACTTC. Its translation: CASSQGVGETQYF.

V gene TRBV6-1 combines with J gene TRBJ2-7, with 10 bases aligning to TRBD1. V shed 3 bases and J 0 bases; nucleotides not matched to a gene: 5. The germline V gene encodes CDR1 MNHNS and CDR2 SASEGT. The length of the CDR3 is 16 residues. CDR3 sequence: CASSDPGTGASYEQYF. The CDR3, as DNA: TGTGCCAGCAGTGATCCCGGGACAGGGGCCTCCTACGAGCAGTACTTC.

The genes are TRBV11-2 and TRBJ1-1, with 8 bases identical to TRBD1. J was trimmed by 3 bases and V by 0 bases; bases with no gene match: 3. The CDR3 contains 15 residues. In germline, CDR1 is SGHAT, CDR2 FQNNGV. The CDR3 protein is CASSLETGVYTEAFF. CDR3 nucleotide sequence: TGTGCCAGCAGCTTAGAGACAGGGGTTTACACTGAAGCTTTCTTT.

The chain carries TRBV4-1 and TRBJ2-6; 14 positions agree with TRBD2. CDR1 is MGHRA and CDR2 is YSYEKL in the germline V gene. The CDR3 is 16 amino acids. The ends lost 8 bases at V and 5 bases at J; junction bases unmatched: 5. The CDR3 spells CASAGTSGSRANVLTF. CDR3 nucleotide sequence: TGCGCCAGCGCCGGGACTAGCGGGAGTAGGGCCAACGTCCTGACTTTC.

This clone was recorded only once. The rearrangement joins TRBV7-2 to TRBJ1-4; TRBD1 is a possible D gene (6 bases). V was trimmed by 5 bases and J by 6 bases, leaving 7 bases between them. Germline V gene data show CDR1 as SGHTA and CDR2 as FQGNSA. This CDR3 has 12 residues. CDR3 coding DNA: TGTGCCAGCAGCGCAGGGGATGAAAAACTGTTTTTT. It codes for CASSAGDEKLFF.

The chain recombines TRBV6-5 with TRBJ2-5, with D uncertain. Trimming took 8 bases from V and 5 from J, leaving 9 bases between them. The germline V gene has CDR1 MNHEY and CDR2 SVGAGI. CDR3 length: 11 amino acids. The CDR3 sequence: CASASDETQYF. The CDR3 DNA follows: TGTGCCAGCGCAAGCGATGAGACCCAGTACTTC.

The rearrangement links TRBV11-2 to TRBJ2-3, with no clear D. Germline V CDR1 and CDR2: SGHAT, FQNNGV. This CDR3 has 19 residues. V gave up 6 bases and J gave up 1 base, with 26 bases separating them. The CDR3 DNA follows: TGTGCCAGCAGTCGATCGTCGACTCCAGCTCTTTCTGGCACAGATACGCAGTATTTT. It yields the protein CASSRSSTPALSGTDTQYF.

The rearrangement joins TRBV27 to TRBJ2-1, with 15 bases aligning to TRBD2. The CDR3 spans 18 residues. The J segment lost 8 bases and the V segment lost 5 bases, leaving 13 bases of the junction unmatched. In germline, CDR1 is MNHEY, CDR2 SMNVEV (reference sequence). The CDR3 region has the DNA TGTGCCAGCAGTCCATTCGGACTAGCGGGAGGGGAGGGGGATGAGCAGTTCTTC. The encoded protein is CASSPFGLAGGEGDEQFF.